Shown below are 2 T cell receptor beta chains from a single sample sequenced in a study of OX40 agonist ivuxolimab in advanced cancers. The assay was immunoSEQ multiplex PCR, and TCRdb's table has in-frame clones only and misses some. The table lists about 42,000 clones, 70% to 85% of them singletons, with roughly 20% in the top ten. The starting material was CD4+ or CD8+ T cells sorted from blood, obtained in a trial of the OX40 agonist ivuxolimab. The source is an adult with an advanced solid tumor such as melanoma, head and neck, liver or kidney cancer.

Here the CDR3 DNA reads TGCGCCAGCAGCCAAGGCCCCTCTCCGGATGAAAAACTGTTTTTT. Amino acid sequence: CASSQGPSPDEKLFF. The chain recombines TRBV4-1 with TRBJ1-4; D remains ambiguous. Trimming cost V 1 base and J 6 bases, with 12 bases left between them. The germline gives CDR1 MGHRA, CDR2 YSYEKL. The CDR3 totals 15 residues.

This clone appeared a few times. V and J are TRBV6-6 and TRBJ2-5; maybe TRBD2 (6 bases). Per the germline V gene, CDR1 is MNHNY and CDR2 is SVGAGI (reference sequence). CDR3 length: 13 residues. Trimming cost V 1 base and J 3 bases, with 6 bases left between them. CDR3 sequence: CASSYWEEETQYF. CDR3 sequence (DNA): TGTGCCAGCAGTTACTGGGAGGAAGAGACCCAGTACTTC.